These 10 T cell receptor beta chains came from one sample sequenced in a study of T cells in Graves' hyperthyroidism and ophthalmopathy. The source material, RNA transcripts, was used to amplify TCR beta CDR3 regions. HTBI primers were used for first-round RT-PCR of the TCR CDR3. Via MiXCR, TCRdb re-called the multiplex PCR reads, giving one row per CDR3 protein. The table has roughly 630,000 distinct CDR3 sequences, 15% to 19% seen once. Sequenced material: blood. The receptors here all came from a woman aged 30 to 39 with Graves' hyperthyroidism.

The chain links TRBV28 to TRBJ2-1; 13 bases align to TRBD2. V trimming: 4 bases; J trimming: 5 bases; junction bases outside the gene matches: 11. CDR1 MDHEN and CDR2 SYDVKM come from the germline V gene. The CDR3 is made up of 18 amino acids. CDR3 in DNA: TGTGCCAGCAGTTGGGGACTAGCGGGACGTTCCCCTAACAATGAGCAGTTCTTC. Translating it yields CASSWGLAGRSPNNEQFF. Filled out from reference TRBV28 and TRBJ2-1, the complete variable domain reads DVKVTQSSRYLVKRTGEKVFLECVQDMDHENMFWYRQDPGLGLRLIYFSYDVKMKEKGDIPEGYSVSREKKERFSLILESASTNQTSMYLCASSWGLAGRSPNNEQFFGPGTRLTVL.

Many counts were recorded for this clonotype. The rearrangement links TRBV28 to TRBJ1-1, with a possible D match to TRBD1 (5 bases). Germline values: CDR1 MDHEN, CDR2 SYDVKM. The V gene lost 3 bases and the J gene lost 1 base, with 15 bases spanning the gap. This CDR3 has 16 amino acids. The CDR3 reads CASSFRQGWGNTEAFF. The CDR3 DNA reads as TGTGCCAGCAGTTTTAGGCAGGGATGGGGGAACACTGAAGCTTTCTTT.

The table lists this clonotype with a count of one. The CDR3 nucleotides are TGCAGTGCCTCCGGGACAGGTGTTTGGGAGCAGTACTTC. Amino acid sequence: CSASGTGVWEQYF. The rearrangement links TRBV20-1 to TRBJ2-7; 8 bases align to TRBD1. This CDR3 contains 13 residues. Germline V gene sequence: CDR1 DFQATT, CDR2 SNEGSKA (reference sequence). The junction had 11 bases not matched to a gene; V was cut back by 6 bases and J by 7 bases.

In its sample, this clonotype was seen a few times. V usage is TRBV29-1 and J usage is TRBJ2-2; 11 bases agree with TRBD2. The CDR3 is 14 residues long. Germline CDR1 reads SQVTM; CDR2 reads ANQGSEA. The junction had 2 bases not matched to a gene; V was cut back by 4 bases and J by 4 bases. The CDR3 is CSVALAGGTGELFF. In nucleotides, the CDR3 is TGCAGCGTTGCTCTAGCGGGAGGCACCGGGGAGCTGTTTTTT.

This clonotype was observed at least ten times. The chain joins TRBV27 to TRBJ2-3, with 7 nucleotides matching TRBD2. This CDR3 spans 13 amino acids. The V segment lost 6 bases and the J segment 6 bases; nucleotides outside the gene matches: 6. Per germline, CDR1 MNHEY and CDR2 SMNVEV (reference sequence). CDR3 in DNA: TGTGCCAGCAGCTTAGGGAGGGGTGATACGCAGTATTTT. Protein: CASSLGRGDTQYF.

This chain uses TRBV9 with TRBJ2-6; no firm D call. Between the trimmed V and J ends, which lost 0 bases and 4 bases, there was a span of 11 bases. CDR1 SGDLS and CDR2 YYNGEE come from the germline V gene. The length of the CDR3 is 16 residues. The CDR3 DNA reads TGTGCCAGCAGCGTAGTGACTTCCCTAGGGGCCAACGTCCTGACTTTC. This codes for CASSVVTSLGANVLTF.

This clonotype was seen more than once but under ten times. The chain is built from TRBV27 and TRBJ2-3; 7 nucleotides agree with TRBD2. This CDR3 has 15 amino acids. Germline V gene data show CDR1 as MNHEY and CDR2 as SMNVEV (reference sequence). The ends lost 4 bases at V and 2 bases at J; junction bases unmatched: 6. The CDR3 nucleotides read TGTGCCAGCAGTTCGGGGACTACCCTCACAGATACGCAGTATTTT. This gives the protein CASSSGTTLTDTQYF.

Comments on this clonotype: One end of the junction varies from germline; a read error may be responsible. The J gene is TRBJ1-1, the V gene TRBV14, with D hard to call. Germline CDR1 SGHDN, CDR2 FVKESK. The CDR3 has 15 amino acids. The CDR3 spells CANSQDPGLLTEAFF. CDR3 coding DNA: TGTGCCAACAGCCAAGATCCGGGTCTATTGACTGAAGCTTTCTTT. The full variable domain, rest sourced from reference TRBV14 and TRBJ1-1, is EAGVTQFPSHSVIEKGQTVTLRCDPISGHDNLYWYRRVMGKEIKFLLHFVKESKQDESGMPNNRFLAERTGGTYSTLKVQPAELEDSGVYFCANSQDPGLLTEAFFGQGTRLTVV.

The table lists this clonotype with many counts. The chain couples TRBV27 to TRBJ2-7; possibly TRBD2 for D (6 bases). V gave up 6 bases and J gave up 2 bases, with 20 bases separating them. CDR1 is MNHEY and CDR2 is SMNVEV in the germline V gene (reference sequence). The CDR3 contains 16 residues. In DNA form, the CDR3 reads TGTGCCAGCAGACCATGGAGGGGAGCTTACCCCTACGAGCAGTACTTC. Translated: CASRPWRGAYPYEQYF.

Ten or more counts support this clonotype. This rearrangement joins TRBV10-3 to TRBJ2-1; a weak D match, TRBD2 (6 bases). Between the trimmed V and J ends, which lost 5 bases and 10 bases, there was a span of 24 bases. Germline CDR1 ENHRY, CDR2 SYGVKD. The CDR3 runs 16 residues. CDR3 DNA: TGTGCCATCAGTAAGGCAATGGGACTGGTGGTATGGGAGCAGTTCTTC. Its translation is CAISKAMGLVVWEQFF.